This T cell receptor (beta chain) was identified during a study of CD8 T cells in ankylosing spondylitis. From the 5' RACE reads, TCRdb called clonotypes with MiXCR, one entry per CDR3 protein. Found here are 150,000 to 250,000 distinct CDR3 sequences, about 13% of them singletons; the top ten hold about 15%. This clonotype was counted between two and nine times. The clonotype comes from a male donor with ankylosing spondylitis or in good health (not recorded which). Sequenced input: blood, either unsorted or a sorted T cell fraction (not recorded which).

This chain's CDR3 is CASSTGGAGELFF. DNA for the CDR3: TGTGCCAGCAGTACAGGGGGCGCCGGGGAGCTGTTTTTT. The J gene is TRBJ2-2, the V gene TRBV6-4, with 9 nucleotides matching TRBD1. Germline CDR1 reads MRHNA; CDR2 reads SNTAGT. With 5 bases clipped from V and 6 bases from J, the junction kept 1 base outside the gene matches. This CDR3 is 13 amino acids long.